This T cell receptor (beta chain) was captured in a study of control samples from healthy donors and cancer patients. The CDR3 sequence is 19 residues long. Germline V CDR1 and CDR2: KGHSH, LQKENI. The V gene end was trimmed by 2 bases and the J gene end by 1 base; junction bases not matched to a gene: 15. Data came from immunoSEQ multiplex PCR; TCRdb stores just in-frame clones and leaves some out. The sample records 400,000 to 500,000 clones, 75% to 95% being singletons. This TCR was recovered from a man between 35 and 55 years old with head and neck cancer. V gene TRBV18 combines with J gene TRBJ2-7; TRBD1 aligns across 9 bases. The specimen sequenced was PBMCs. The CDR3 protein is CASSPDSQLGTGISYEQYF. As DNA, the CDR3 is TGTGCCAGCTCACCAGATTCTCAACTCGGGACAGGGATATCCTACGAGCAGTACTTC.